This entry lists 20 T cell receptor beta chains sequenced from one sample in a study of CD8+CD57+ T cells in acquired aplastic anemia. The template used for profiling TCR beta VDJ and CDR3 was genomic DNA. TCRdb reprocessed the reads via MiXCR and lists one record per CDR3 protein. The table shows about 160,000 distinct CDR3 sequences, with around 52% occurring only once. Patients chosen for sequencing had shown CD8+CD57+ cell expansion by flow cytometry. Input material: sorted CD4+, CD8+, or CD8+CD57+ T cells (not recorded which) from PBMCs. These receptors originate from a human donor with aplastic anemia.

With respect to this clonotype: The junction shows a germline mismatch at one end, possibly a read error. This chain joins TRBV10-3 and TRBJ2-7; D uncertain. This CDR3 contains 13 residues. Germline V gene lookup returns CDR1 ENHRY and CDR2 SYGVKD. CDR3 in DNA: TGTGCCACCAGTGATCCCTCAGTCTACGAGCAGTACTTC. Encoded protein: CATSDPSVYEQYF.

The J gene is TRBJ2-2, the V gene TRBV6-1, with D perhaps assigned TRBD1 or TRBD2 (5 bases each). CDR1 MNHNS and CDR2 SASEGT come from the germline V gene. The length of the CDR3 is 16 residues. Trimming pared 6 bases from V and 3 bases from J, leaving 17 bases between. The CDR3 DNA follows: TGTGCCAGCAGCCTGGGACCGTCCTGGTACACCGGGGAGCTGTTTTTT. As protein: CASSLGPSWYTGELFF.

In its sample, this clonotype was seen many times. The V call is TRBV7-2, the J call TRBJ2-5; D may correspond to TRBD1 or TRBD2 (5 bases each). Germline-derived CDR1 and CDR2 are SGHTA and FQGNSA. V gave up 0 bases and J gave up 6 bases, with 20 bases separating them. This CDR3 contains 17 residues. The CDR3 reads CASSLATVGPSEKTQYF. The CDR3 coding sequence is TGTGCCAGCAGCTTAGCCACAGTGGGACCAAGCGAAAAGACCCAGTACTTC.

In its sample, this clonotype was seen once. The V and J genes are TRBV15 and TRBJ2-7, with 9 bases that match TRBD2. From germline, CDR1 is LNHNV and CDR2 YYDKDF (reference sequence). V dropped 5 bases and J dropped 5; count of bases not matched to a gene: 10. The CDR3 is 15 residues long. The CDR3 sequence is CATSGALAGQDEQYF. CDR3 in DNA: TGTGCCACCAGCGGAGCCCTAGCGGGGCAGGACGAGCAGTACTTC.

The V and J genes are TRBV9 and TRBJ1-2; TRBD1 matches 9 bases. The ends lost 10 bases at V and 7 bases at J; junction bases unmatched: 11. The CDR3 runs 13 residues. CDR1 and CDR2 (germline): SGDLS, YYNGEE. CDR3 region: CASDRDREGGYTF. CDR3 coding DNA: TGTGCCTCCGACCGGGACAGGGAGGGTGGCTACACCTTC.

The sample holds many counts of this clonotype. The rearrangement uses TRBV29-1 and TRBJ1-2, with 9 bases matching TRBD1. Germline lookup yields CDR1 SQVTM and CDR2 ANQGSEA. This CDR3 has 13 amino acids. After removal of 4 bases from V and 6 bases from J, the junction contained 6 bases not matched to a gene. DNA for the CDR3: TGCAGCGTTGCTAAACAGGGGGCGGATGGCTACACCTTC. Encoded protein: CSVAKQGADGYTF.

The CDR3 spells CATSDGNTDTQYF. In nucleotides, the CDR3 is TGTGCCACCAGTGATGGGAACACAGATACGCAGTATTTT. The genes are TRBV24-1 and TRBJ2-3; D ambiguous. Trimming pared 3 bases from V and 2 bases from J, leaving 5 bases between. Germline CDR1 is KGHDR and CDR2 is SFDVKD. The length of the CDR3 is 13 residues.

At least ten counts were recorded for this clonotype. The chain joins TRBV6-5 to TRBJ1-2, with a weak D call TRBD1 (6 bases). The V and J ends lost 4 bases and 5 bases respectively, with 14 bases between them. CDR1 and CDR2 from the germline V gene are MNHEY and SVGAGI. This CDR3 is built from 14 residues. Written as DNA, the CDR3 is TGTGCCAGCAGTTCCTCAACAGGGTTTTATGGCTACACCTTC. Translated, it gives CASSSSTGFYGYTF.

Ten or more counts support this clonotype. This chain uses TRBV12-3 or TRBV12-4 with TRBJ1-1; 10 bases map to TRBD1. With 4 bases clipped from V and 2 bases from J, the junction kept 4 bases outside the gene matches. The length of the CDR3 is 15 residues. The CDR3 nucleotides read TGTGCCAGCAGTTCCCGGGACAGGGGCAACACTGAAGCTTTCTTT. This translates into CASSSRDRGNTEAFF.

This clonotype was seen a single time. The chain has TRBV15 and TRBJ2-5; 8 positions match TRBD2. The germline V gene encodes CDR1 LNHNV and CDR2 YYDKDF (reference sequence). With V trimmed by 8 bases and J by 5 bases, 10 bases remained unmatched. The CDR3 is 14 residues long. The CDR3 bases are TGTGCCACCCCACCGGGGCGGGAGGCGGAGACCCAGTACTTC. Its protein product is CATPPGREAETQYF.

This clonotype occurred many times. The chain uses TRBV12-3 or TRBV12-4 and TRBJ1-6; possible D gene TRBD1, 6 bases. V was shortened by 3 bases and J by 10 bases, with 13 bases between the two germline ends. This CDR3 comprises 14 residues. CDR3 DNA sequence: TGTGCCAGCAGTTTTGGGGGGCTATCCTCACCCCTCCACTTT. This codes for CASSFGGLSSPLHF.

The chain employs TRBV10-3 and TRBJ1-3; perhaps TRBD1 as D (6 bases). With 7 bases removed from V and 0 bases from J, the gap between germline ends came to 13 bases. The germline V gene encodes CDR1 ENHRY and CDR2 SYGVKD. The CDR3 length is 15 residues. This CDR3 is CAITPDSTSGNTIYF. CDR3 nucleotide sequence: TGTGCCATCACCCCGGACAGTACCTCTGGAAACACCATATATTTT.

For this clonotype: One end of the junction varies from germline; a read error may be responsible. The chain is built from TRBV20-1 and TRBJ1-2, with D uncertain. The CDR3 runs to 13 residues. Germline-derived CDR1 and CDR2 are DFQATT and SNEGSKA (reference sequence). CDR3 sequence (DNA): TGCAGTGCTCTCGGCCTTGACTCCTATGGCCACACCTTC. Translated: CSALGLDSYGHTF.

This clonotype was counted many times. This chain uses TRBV28 with TRBJ2-7; D remains unclear. The germline gives CDR1 MDHEN, CDR2 SYDVKM. This CDR3 is 11 amino acids long. V dropped 6 bases and J dropped 2 bases, with 5 bases sitting between them. The CDR3 DNA reads TGTGCCAGCAGAAAGGCCTACGAGCAGTACTTC. It yields the protein CASRKAYEQYF.

This clonotype was counted ten times or more. The CDR3 DNA follows: TGTGCCAGCAGTTTAACGGCCCGAGACATAGCTTTCTTT. Protein sequence: CASSLTARDIAFF. The genes are TRBV12-3 or TRBV12-4 and TRBJ1-1; D is unclear. V shed 2 bases and J shed 10 bases, with 14 bases lying between them. The CDR3 is made up of 13 amino acids.

The table lists this clonotype with many counts. Here the CDR3 DNA reads TGCAGTGCTAGCTTTAGGGCAGATACGCAGTATTTT. It yields the protein CSASFRADTQYF. The chain couples TRBV20-1 to TRBJ2-3; D uncertain. The CDR3 covers 12 residues. Trimming took off 3 bases at V and 4 bases at J, with 8 bases between the two ends. Looked up from germline, CDR1 is DFQATT and CDR2 is SNEGSKA (reference sequence).

This clonotype was counted ten times or more. V and J are TRBV7-9 and TRBJ2-7; possibly TRBD1 or TRBD2 for D (6 bases each). This CDR3 is 13 amino acids long. The germline gives CDR1 SEHNR, CDR2 FQNEAQ (reference sequence). Trimming cost V 0 bases and J 5 bases, with 8 bases left between them. The DNA of the CDR3 is TGTGCCAGCAGCTTAGCGGGGGGCAACGAGCAGTACTTC. Its protein product is CASSLAGGNEQYF.

This chain's CDR3 is CASSVAVLVPYEQYF. The DNA for the CDR3 is TGTGCCAGCAGTGTGGCAGTACTAGTACCTTACGAGCAGTACTTC. The V call is TRBV2, the J call TRBJ2-7; TRBD2 might be the D (5 bases). Trimming took 4 bases from V and 4 from J, leaving 17 bases between them. In germline, CDR1 is SNHLY, CDR2 FYNNEI. The CDR3 sequence is 15 residues long.

This chain links TRBV12-3 or TRBV12-4 with TRBJ2-4; tentative D call: TRBD2 (6 bases). The CDR3 contains 12 residues. With 4 bases removed from V and 6 bases from J, the gap between germline ends came to 7 bases. The CDR3 protein is CASSYGGNIQYF. For the CDR3, the DNA is TGTGCCAGCAGTTACGGGGGAAACATTCAGTACTTC.

This chain joins TRBV19 and TRBJ2-3; D unresolved. This CDR3 has 15 residues. Trimming took 3 bases from V and 3 from J, leaving 13 bases between them. Germline V CDR1 and CDR2: LNHDA, SQIVND (reference sequence). CDR3 in DNA: TGTGCCAGTAGTATCTGGGGTCCACAAACAGATACGCAGTATTTT. Translating it yields CASSIWGPQTDTQYF.